This T cell receptor beta chain appears in the sequencing data of a study of blood T cell repertoires in COVID-19. Study information: COVID-19 samples collected from the United States, Italy and Spain covered acute and convalescent phases. T cells, B-cell-depleted T cells, or PBMCs supplied cDNA or gDNA.

From germline, CDR1 is SGHRS and CDR2 YFSETQ. V gave up 3 bases and J gave up 3 bases; unmatched junction bases: 8. The CDR3 runs 15 residues. Original data processing: Reference gene primer amplification gave estimated nucleated cell counts. Data came from immunoSEQ multiplex PCR; TCRdb stores just in-frame clones and leaves some out. The V and J calls and the clone size are those of that table, but D and trimming were determined from the DNA. The repertoire has more than 15,000 clones, roughly 77% of them found once; the top ten carry about 8.1%. This TCR was recovered from a man in his fifties or sixties with acute or convalescent COVID-19. The sequenced sample was peripheral blood. The V and J genes are TRBV5-1 and TRBJ2-5, with 7 bases identical to TRBD2. The CDR3, as DNA: TGCGCCAGCAGCTCTAAACTGGGGGGGGAAGAGACCCAGTACTTC. Residues: CASSSKLGGEETQYF.